Presented here are 20 T cell receptor beta chains from one specimen sequenced in a study of neurological immune-mediated disorders. TCRdb reprocessed the 5' RACE reads via MiXCR and lists one record per CDR3 protein. In the table there are 75,000 to 90,000 distinct CDR3 sequences, approximately 10% of which are singletons. The sample taken for sequencing was PBMCs. Receptor source: a man between 40 and 49 years old in good health.

This clonotype has ten or more counts. The chain recombines TRBV9 with TRBJ1-4; maybe TRBD1 (6 bases). CDR1 is SGDLS and CDR2 is YYNGEE in the germline V gene. The V and J ends lost 2 bases and 5 bases respectively, with 13 bases between them. This CDR3 is built from 15 residues. The CDR3 reads CASSVGGRGNEKLFF. In DNA, the CDR3 is TGTGCCAGCAGCGTCGGCGGCAGGGGAAATGAAAAACTGTTTTTT.

This clonotype has a count of ten or more. V is TRBV29-1 and J is TRBJ2-1; the D gene is possibly TRBD2 (5 bases). Trimming cost V 7 bases and J 7 bases, with 17 bases left between them. The CDR3 is 13 amino acids. CDR1 and CDR2 from the germline V gene are SQVTM and ANQGSEA. Here the CDR3 reads CSGTGMPRNEQFF. The CDR3 DNA is TGCAGCGGTACCGGGATGCCTAGAAATGAGCAGTTCTTC.

This clonotype has only one observation. J is TRBJ1-2 and V is TRBV11-2; weak D call: TRBD1 (5 bases). Germline V gene data show CDR1 as SGHAT and CDR2 as FQNNGV. The CDR3 has 14 residues. Deletions cut 5 bases from V and 6 bases from J, with 16 bases between. The CDR3 DNA is TGTGCCAGCAGCCGCCAGGAGGGGAGAAATGGCTACACCTTC. This gives the protein CASSRQEGRNGYTF.

This clonotype was seen ten or more times. The rearrangement links TRBV28 to TRBJ2-7; 8 nucleotides agree with TRBD1. The CDR3 runs 14 residues. The germline gives CDR1 MDHEN, CDR2 SYDVKM. V gave up 3 bases and J gave up 3 bases; unmatched junction bases: 4. CDR3 sequence (DNA): TGTGCCAGCAGTTTTCCCGGACAGGGCTACGAGCAGTACTTC. Protein: CASSFPGQGYEQYF.

This clonotype has ten or more counts. The chain carries TRBV10-3 and TRBJ1-2, with D possibly TRBD1 on 6 matching bases. V lost 7 bases and J 1 base, leaving 7 bases between the germline ends. CDR3 size: 12 residues. The germline V gene encodes CDR1 ENHRY and CDR2 SYGVKD. CDR3 loop: CAIKGGNYGYTF. The CDR3 region has the DNA TGTGCCATCAAAGGGGGTAACTATGGCTACACCTTC.

This clonotype was detected many times. The chain has TRBV9 and TRBJ2-2; D unresolved. V gave up 5 bases and J gave up 0 bases, with 5 bases separating them. The length of the CDR3 is 13 residues. In germline, CDR1 is SGDLS, CDR2 YYNGEE. Here the CDR3 reads CASRLSNTGELFF. CDR3 nucleotide sequence: TGTGCCAGCAGGCTATCGAACACCGGGGAGCTGTTTTTT.

This clonotype was found many times. Here the CDR3 reads CASSLGDREAYNSPLHF. The DNA for the CDR3 is TGTGCCAGCAGTTTAGGGGACAGGGAAGCCTATAATTCACCCCTCCACTTT. The chain carries TRBV28 and TRBJ1-6; TRBD1 matches at 9 bases. J was trimmed by 2 bases and V by 2 bases; bases with no gene match: 4. Germline assignment: CDR1 MDHEN and CDR2 SYDVKM. The CDR3 contains 17 residues.

This clonotype was counted a single time. This chain links TRBV4-2 with TRBJ2-1, with TRBD1 as a possible D gene (6 bases). V was cut by 0 bases and J by 5 bases, with 8 bases left in between. The germline CDR1 and CDR2 sequences are LGHNA and YNFKEQ. The CDR3 extends over 14 amino acids. DNA of the CDR3: TGTGCCAGCAGCCAAGATGAGGGGGACAATGAGCAGTTCTTC. It translates to CASSQDEGDNEQFF.

This clonotype was recorded at least ten times. The rearrangement links TRBV29-1 to TRBJ1-2; no clear D gene. Germline CDR1 and CDR2: SQVTM and ANQGSEA. The CDR3 is made up of 14 amino acids. Trimming stripped 1 base from V and 2 bases from J, with 11 bases between. CDR3 residues: CSVEVHGLNYGYTF. The CDR3 DNA is TGCAGCGTTGAAGTTCACGGACTCAACTATGGCTACACCTTC.

This clonotype was seen a few times. This rearrangement joins TRBV12-3 or TRBV12-4 to TRBJ2-1, with 9 bases identical to TRBD2. V trimming: 2 bases; J trimming: 5 bases; junction bases outside the gene matches: 7. CDR3 length equals 16 residues. DNA of the CDR3: TGTGCCAGCAGTTTAATGAGGAGCGGGGGGCACAATGAGCAGTTCTTC. Translating it yields CASSLMRSGGHNEQFF.

This clonotype showed up many times. This chain connects TRBV7-6 to TRBJ2-2, with D possibly being TRBD2 (6 bases). In germline, CDR1 is SGHVS, CDR2 FNYEAQ. The CDR3 covers 16 residues. V was trimmed by 1 base and J by 4 bases, leaving 13 bases between them. The CDR3 region has the DNA TGTGCCAGCAGCTTAGAGGGAGGCGCGGGCACCGGGGAGCTGTTTTTT. This sequence encodes CASSLEGGAGTGELFF.

The chain recombines TRBV6-5 with TRBJ1-2; no definite D call. Germline values: CDR1 MNHEY, CDR2 SVGAGI. V lost 5 bases, J lost 7 bases, and 11 bases lay in between. The CDR3 runs to 12 residues. The CDR3 sequence: CASSQGFGGYTF. DNA of the CDR3: TGTGCCAGCAGTCAAGGGTTCGGTGGCTACACCTTC.

This clonotype was observed at least ten times. The chain joins TRBV20-1 to TRBJ1-2; TRBD1 matches at 7 bases. The J segment lost 4 bases and the V segment lost 5 bases, leaving 10 bases of the junction unmatched. The CDR3 totals 14 residues. The germline V gene encodes CDR1 DFQATT and CDR2 SNEGSKA (reference sequence). CDR3 residues: CSAPAWGQSYGYTF. The DNA of the CDR3 is TGCAGTGCTCCTGCATGGGGACAGTCCTATGGCTACACCTTC.

This clonotype showed up many times. The V and J genes are TRBV7-3 and TRBJ2-7; 10 bases are shared with TRBD1. Germline CDR1 reads SGHTA; CDR2 reads FQGTGA. The length of the CDR3 is 13 residues. V shed 1 base and J 7 bases; nucleotides not matched to a gene: 1. In DNA, the CDR3 is TGTGCCAGCAGCTTAAGGGACAGGGGAGAGCAGTACTTC. Encoded protein: CASSLRDRGEQYF.

This clonotype was seen at least ten times. This chain connects TRBV12-3 or TRBV12-4 to TRBJ2-7, with 12 bases matching TRBD2. The V gene end was trimmed by 6 bases and the J gene end by 4 bases; junction bases not matched to a gene: 4. CDR3 length: 14 amino acids. The DNA for the CDR3 is TGTGCCAGCAGCCTAGCGGGGGGGCGGTACGAGCAGTACTTC. It specifies CASSLAGGRYEQYF.

At least ten counts were recorded for this clonotype. This chain connects TRBV7-9 to TRBJ1-2, with D possibly TRBD1 on 6 matching bases. The CDR3 is 13 residues long. V lost 4 bases and J lost 4, with 10 bases in between. From germline, CDR1 is SEHNR and CDR2 FQNEAQ (reference sequence). The CDR3 DNA reads as TGTGCCAGCAGCTCGGCAGGGGCCTATGGCTACACCTTC. Amino acid sequence: CASSSAGAYGYTF.

This clonotype was counted a few times. This chain links TRBV5-1 with TRBJ2-3; D unclear. Germline V gene data show CDR1 as SGHRS and CDR2 as YFSETQ. There are 14 residues in the CDR3. V shed 2 bases and J shed 4 bases, with 11 bases lying between them. The CDR3 loop is CASSLEAIADTQYF. The CDR3 bases are TGCGCCAGCAGCTTAGAAGCCATCGCAGATACGCAGTATTTT.

At least ten counts were recorded for this clonotype. V is TRBV5-1 and J is TRBJ2-7, with D tentatively TRBD1 (5 bases). Germline V gene data show CDR1 as SGHRS and CDR2 as YFSETQ. V shed 6 bases and J shed 2 bases, with 15 bases lying between them. CDR3 length: 14 residues. The CDR3 is CASNNGAGPYEQYF. CDR3 DNA: TGCGCCAGCAACAATGGGGCAGGGCCCTACGAGCAGTACTTC.

In this sample, this clonotype turned up many times. The rearrangement joins TRBV12-3 or TRBV12-4 to TRBJ1-5, with 10 bases lining up with TRBD1. V dropped 6 bases and J dropped 4; count of bases not matched to a gene: 3. The CDR3 spans 14 residues. The CDR3 DNA is TGTGCCAGCAGCGACAGGGGGCTGAATCAGCCCCAGCATTTT. Its protein product is CASSDRGLNQPQHF.

This clonotype was seen a handful of times. V is TRBV5-1 and J is TRBJ2-7, with a possible D match to TRBD2 (6 bases). Germline CDR1 SGHRS, CDR2 YFSETQ. The CDR3 sequence is 14 residues long. The V end was cut by 3 bases, the J end by 5 bases, with 15 bases between. CDR3 nucleotide sequence: TGCGCCAGCAGCTCTCTTCGTCTAGCGAACGAGCAGTACTTC. It encodes CASSSLRLANEQYF. The entire variable domain, with the rest obtained from reference TRBV5-1 and TRBJ2-7, is as follows: KAGVTQTPRYLIKTRGQQVTLSCSPISGHRSVSWYQQTPGQGLQFLFEYFSETQRNKGNFPGRFSGRQFSNSRSEMNVSTLELGDSALYLCASSSLRLANEQYFGPGTRLTVT.